The 31 T cell receptor beta chains below were found in one sample sequenced in a study of blood T cell repertoires in COVID-19. Clones were read by immunoSEQ multiplex PCR, and TCRdb kept only the in-frame ones, dropping some. The data show approximately 240,000 clones, 80% to 95% seen once. The material sequenced was PBMCs or T cells enriched from blood (not recorded which). These receptors were taken from a young woman who had recovered from COVID-19.

The rearrangement joins TRBV7-8 to TRBJ1-3; TRBD1 aligns across 9 bases. Germline V gene sequence: CDR1 SGHVS, CDR2 FQNEAQ. The CDR3 is made up of 17 amino acids. The junction had 9 bases not matched to a gene; V was cut back by 5 bases and J by 1 base. The CDR3 is CASSTINRGLSGNTIYF. CDR3 DNA sequence: TGTGCCAGCAGCACAATTAACAGGGGGCTATCTGGAAACACCATATATTTT.

This chain joins TRBV2 and TRBJ1-3; a weak D match, TRBD1 (6 bases). Germline V CDR1 and CDR2: SNHLY, FYNNEI. The length of the CDR3 is 16 residues. With 4 bases removed from V and 0 bases from J, the gap between germline ends came to 13 bases. This chain's CDR3 is CASSGLGTSSGNTIYF. The DNA for the CDR3 is TGTGCCAGCAGTGGATTAGGGACATCCTCTGGAAACACCATATATTTT. Full variable domain (rest looked up from reference TRBV2 and TRBJ1-3): EPEVTQTPSHQVTQMGQEVILRCVPISNHLYFYWYRQILGQKVEFLVSFYNNEISEKSEIFDDQFSVERPDGSNFTLKIRSTKLEDSAMYFCASSGLGTSSGNTIYFGEGSWLTVV.

The chain carries TRBV29-1 and TRBJ1-5; TRBD1 matches 7 bases. The CDR3 covers 13 residues. Trimming took 7 bases from V and 3 from J; bases not matched to a gene: 6. The germline V gene has CDR1 SQVTM and CDR2 ANQGSEA. CDR3: CSARQGPNQPQHF. CDR3 sequence (DNA): TGCAGCGCTCGACAGGGCCCCAATCAGCCCCAGCATTTT.

This chain connects TRBV28 to TRBJ1-2, with a tentative D call TRBD1 (5 bases). Germline V lookup: CDR1 MDHEN, CDR2 SYDVKM. This CDR3 is 17 amino acids long. The V end was cut by 5 bases, the J end by 0 bases, with 19 bases between. The CDR3 DNA follows: TGTGCCAGCAGTCCCTATTCCGGGACTTTCACTAACTATGGCTACACCTTC. It is translated as CASSPYSGTFTNYGYTF.

The chain is built from TRBV6-5 and TRBJ2-7; 11 positions agree with TRBD2. This CDR3 comprises 15 residues. Germline CDR1 is MNHEY and CDR2 is SVGAGI. Trimming removed 7 bases from V and 2 bases from J; junction bases left unmatched: 7. In DNA, the CDR3 is TGTGCCAGCACCCCCCGACTAGCGGGAACCTACGAGCAGTACTTC. As protein: CASTPRLAGTYEQYF.

The table lists this clone with a count of one. The V and J genes are TRBV5-1 and TRBJ1-4; D is unresolved. Trimming took off 5 bases at V and 0 bases at J, with 5 bases between the two ends. The CDR3 covers 13 residues. The germline CDR1 and CDR2 sequences are SGHRS and YFSETQ. CDR3 nucleotides: TGCGCCAGCAGTGAGGCAACTAATGAAAAACTGTTTTTT. Amino acid sequence: CASSEATNEKLFF.

V is TRBV5-1 and J is TRBJ2-6; weak D call: TRBD2 (5 bases). V shed 6 bases and J shed 4 bases, with 14 bases lying between them. Germline-derived CDR1 and CDR2 are SGHRS and YFSETQ. The CDR3 contains 15 residues. CDR3 loop: CASKPLASGANVLTF. DNA of the CDR3: TGCGCCAGCAAACCCCTAGCTTCAGGGGCCAACGTCCTGACTTTC. The variable domain in full, completed from reference TRBV5-1 and TRBJ2-6, reads KAGVTQTPRYLIKTRGQQVTLSCSPISGHRSVSWYQQTPGQGLQFLFEYFSETQRNKGNFPGRFSGRQFSNSRSEMNVSTLELGDSALYLCASKPLASGANVLTFGAGSRLTVL.

Only one count was recorded for this clone. V gene TRBV3-1 (or the pseudogene TRBV3-2) combines with J gene TRBJ1-3; TRBD1 agrees at 8 bases. The CDR3 has 14 residues. Germline CDR1 and CDR2: LGHDT and YNNKEL (reference sequence). V lost 6 bases and J lost 2; bases outside the gene matches: 3. CDR3 region: CASSQQGAGNTIYF. The CDR3 nucleotides are TGTGCCAGCAGTCAACAGGGGGCTGGAAACACCATATATTTT.

The rearrangement uses TRBV3-1 (or the pseudogene TRBV3-2) and TRBJ1-1; possible D gene TRBD1, 5 bases. The CDR3 sequence is 16 residues long. CDR1 is LGHDT and CDR2 is YNNKEL in the germline V gene (reference sequence). V lost 0 bases to trimming and J lost 0 bases, with 11 bases between them. The CDR3 DNA reads as TGTGCCAGCAGCCAAGACAGGGTTCCTATGAACACTGAAGCTTTCTTT. Translation gives CASSQDRVPMNTEAFF.

The chain couples TRBV10-3 to TRBJ1-5, with D tentatively TRBD1 (5 bases). V lost 0 bases to trimming and J lost 2 bases, with 14 bases between them. Germline CDR1 reads ENHRY; CDR2 reads SYGVKD. The CDR3 is made up of 17 amino acids. CDR3 residues: CAISESMGGTGNQPQHF. In DNA, the CDR3 is TGTGCCATCAGTGAGTCGATGGGGGGGACCGGCAATCAGCCCCAGCATTTT.

The chain couples TRBV27 to TRBJ2-2; D is undetermined. Germline V lookup: CDR1 MNHEY, CDR2 SMNVEV (reference sequence). Trimming took off 7 bases at V and 1 base at J, with 4 bases between the two ends. The CDR3 is 12 amino acids. The DNA for the CDR3 is TGTGCCAGCACCGGGAACACCGGGGAGCTGTTTTTT. This gives the protein CASTGNTGELFF.

This rearrangement joins TRBV2 to TRBJ1-4; D remains unclear. The V end lost 7 bases, the J end lost 6 bases, and 18 bases lay between the germline ends. The CDR3 has 15 residues. Germline assignment: CDR1 SNHLY and CDR2 FYNNEI. CDR3 loop: CASTGWFGEDEKLFF. The CDR3 nucleotides read TGTGCCAGCACCGGATGGTTTGGGGAGGATGAAAAACTGTTTTTT.

The chain has TRBV7-8 and TRBJ1-1; D gene uncertain. V dropped 1 base and J dropped 4 bases, with 13 bases sitting between them. CDR1 and CDR2 from the germline V gene are SGHVS and FQNEAQ. The CDR3 covers 15 residues. The CDR3 spells CASSLGTSEGTEAFF. In nucleotides, the CDR3 is TGTGCCAGCAGCTTAGGAACCTCAGAGGGCACTGAAGCTTTCTTT.

The rearrangement uses TRBV24-1 and TRBJ1-4, with a tentative D call TRBD1 (5 bases). The V end lost 3 bases, the J end lost 8 bases, and 9 bases lay between the germline ends. The germline V gene encodes CDR1 KGHDR and CDR2 SFDVKD. This CDR3 is 13 amino acids long. This CDR3 is CATSDPGFEKLFF. The CDR3 region has the DNA TGTGCCACCAGTGATCCAGGGTTCGAAAAACTGTTTTTT.

The chain carries TRBV15 and TRBJ2-7; maybe TRBD1 (6 bases). The germline CDR1 and CDR2 sequences are LNHNV and YYDKDF (reference sequence). Deletions cut 0 bases from V and 12 bases from J, with 12 bases between. CDR3 length: 12 residues. For the CDR3, the DNA is TGTGCCACCAGCAGAGATTTGGGGGCCCGGTACTTC. Translating gives CATSRDLGARYF.

This chain links TRBV27 with TRBJ2-1, with 8 bases fitting TRBD2. V shed 6 bases and J 0 bases; nucleotides not matched to a gene: 4. This CDR3 is built from 15 residues. Per germline, CDR1 MNHEY and CDR2 SMNVEV (reference sequence). The CDR3 here is CASRTSGNSYNEQFF. The CDR3 nucleotides are TGTGCCAGCAGAACTAGCGGAAACTCCTACAATGAGCAGTTCTTC.

The J gene is TRBJ2-2, the V gene TRBV3-1 (or the pseudogene TRBV3-2); no reliable D call. Germline V CDR1 and CDR2: LGHDT, YNNKEL (reference sequence). This CDR3 region has 14 residues. V gave up 3 bases and J gave up 10 bases, with 15 bases separating them. The CDR3 nucleotides are TGTGCCAGCAGCCACAAATTAAGAGAGGTGGAGCTGTTTTTT. This sequence encodes CASSHKLREVELFF.

This CDR3 reads CASSILPGTGATGELFF. CDR3 nucleotides: TGTGCCAGCTCTATCCTTCCCGGGACAGGGGCCACCGGGGAGCTGTTTTTT. The chain uses TRBV25-1 and TRBJ2-2; 10 bases fit TRBD1. After removal of 8 bases from V and 4 bases from J, the junction contained 13 bases not matched to a gene. Germline V gene lookup returns CDR1 MGHDK and CDR2 SYGVNS. The CDR3 sequence is 17 residues long.

This clone showed up just once. The chain combines TRBV4-1 with TRBJ1-5, with D possibly TRBD1 on 5 matching bases. CDR3 length: 16 amino acids. The V gene lost 4 bases and the J gene lost 6 bases, with 19 bases spanning the gap. Germline assignment: CDR1 MGHRA and CDR2 YSYEKL. The CDR3 here is CASSPPPGERSQPQHF. The CDR3 nucleotides are TGCGCCAGCAGCCCCCCTCCGGGGGAACGGTCTCAGCCCCAGCATTTT.

V and J are TRBV19 and TRBJ2-7, with D possibly being TRBD2 (5 bases). Germline CDR1 reads LNHDA; CDR2 reads SQIVND (reference sequence). This CDR3 has 15 residues. The V gene lost 7 bases and the J gene lost 3 bases, with 19 bases spanning the gap. The CDR3 loop is CASTPGGGRVYEQYF. Written as DNA, the CDR3 is TGTGCCAGTACTCCTGGAGGCGGGCGGGTCTACGAGCAGTACTTC.

The gene calls are TRBV28 and TRBJ2-6; D unclear. Germline lookup yields CDR1 MDHEN and CDR2 SYDVKM. The ends were cut back, 5 bases at V and 0 bases at J, with 8 bases in the middle. The CDR3 spans 15 residues. The CDR3 loop reads CASSRVSSGANVLTF. The CDR3 DNA reads TGTGCCAGCAGTCGAGTTAGCTCTGGGGCCAACGTCCTGACTTTC.

The chain links TRBV6-6 to TRBJ2-1, with TRBD2 matching 12 bases. The germline V gene has CDR1 MNHNY and CDR2 SVGAGI (reference sequence). This CDR3 is 14 amino acids long. The V gene end was trimmed by 5 bases and the J gene end by 9 bases; junction bases not matched to a gene: 5. The CDR3 spells CASSQLAGGGEQFF. DNA of the CDR3: TGTGCCAGCAGTCAACTAGCGGGAGGCGGTGAGCAGTTCTTC.

This chain links TRBV14 with TRBJ2-3, with 12 bases identical to TRBD1. The V gene end was trimmed by 1 base and the J gene end by 4 bases; junction bases not matched to a gene: 6. The CDR3 is made up of 17 amino acids. CDR1 SGHDN and CDR2 FVKESK come from the germline V gene. CDR3 sequence: CASSQAPGQGAADTQYF. CDR3 nucleotide sequence: TGTGCCAGCAGCCAAGCGCCGGGACAGGGGGCTGCAGATACGCAGTATTTT.

This rearrangement joins TRBV18 to TRBJ1-5; D is unclear. The CDR3 contains 13 residues. CDR1 and CDR2 (germline): KGHSH, LQKENI. The V end lost 4 bases, the J end lost 3 bases, and 7 bases lay between the germline ends. CDR3 sequence (DNA): TGTGCCAGCTCACGGGCCTACAATCAGCCCCAGCATTTT. Its protein is CASSRAYNQPQHF.

The CDR3 loop reads CASSPVPRQTGGNTIYF. The CDR3 nucleotides are TGCGCCAGCAGCCCCGTACCTCGACAGACTGGGGGAAACACCATATATTTT. V usage is TRBV5-1 and J usage is TRBJ1-3; D may be TRBD1 (5 bases). The CDR3 runs 17 residues. V was pared by 4 bases and J by 4 bases, with 21 bases between. Germline lookup yields CDR1 SGHRS and CDR2 YFSETQ.

V usage is TRBV10-3 and J usage is TRBJ2-2, with 11 bases that match TRBD1. V gave up 4 bases and J gave up 8 bases; unmatched junction bases: 3. The CDR3 sequence is 14 residues long. Germline lookup yields CDR1 ENHRY and CDR2 SYGVKD. The CDR3 coding sequence is TGTGCCATCAGTGGGACAGGGGGCGCGGGGGAGCTGTTTTTT. It translates to CAISGTGGAGELFF.

V is TRBV6-5 and J is TRBJ2-1; TRBD1 matches 7 bases. CDR3 length equals 15 residues. Germline loops: CDR1 MNHEY, CDR2 SVGAGI. J gave up 9 bases and V 7 bases, and 15 bases lay outside the gene matches. The CDR3 region is CASKHGQDVTGEQFF. In DNA, the CDR3 is TGTGCCAGCAAACACGGACAGGACGTTACGGGTGAGCAGTTCTTC.

The rearrangement uses TRBV5-1 and TRBJ2-1; TRBD2 agrees at 15 bases. The ends lost 3 bases at V and 6 bases at J; junction bases unmatched: 7. The CDR3 contains 17 residues. Germline V gene lookup returns CDR1 SGHRS and CDR2 YFSETQ. The CDR3 bases are TGCGCCAGCAGCTCTTCGGGACTAGCGGGGGGACTCAATGAGCAGTTCTTC. Protein product: CASSSSGLAGGLNEQFF.

This clone was detected only a few times. The chain joins TRBV7-2 to TRBJ2-7; 11 bases line up with TRBD2. In germline, CDR1 is SGHTA, CDR2 FQGNSA. This CDR3 spans 15 amino acids. V gave up 5 bases and J gave up 2 bases; unmatched junction bases: 5. The CDR3, as DNA: TGTGCCAGCAGCCCAGCGGGACTAGCGGCCTACGAGCAGTACTTC. This translates into CASSPAGLAAYEQYF.

This rearrangement joins TRBV5-5 to TRBJ2-7; a possible D gene is TRBD1 (5 bases). From germline, CDR1 is SGHKS and CDR2 YYEKEE (reference sequence). The CDR3 length is 14 residues. The V end lost 7 bases, the J end lost 0 bases, and 14 bases lay between the germline ends. The CDR3 nucleotides read TGTGCCAGCGGGGTTACAGGAGCCTCCTACGAGCAGTACTTC. Amino acid sequence: CASGVTGASYEQYF.

The rearrangement links TRBV2 to TRBJ1-5; 9 bases align to TRBD1. Germline V gene sequence: CDR1 SNHLY, CDR2 FYNNEI. This CDR3 comprises 15 residues. Trimming at V came to 6 bases and at J to 4 bases, leaving 7 bases not matched to a gene. CDR3 DNA sequence: TGTGCCAGCAGGTTGGACAGGGGCCCTAATCAGCCCCAGCATTTT. It yields the protein CASRLDRGPNQPQHF. Full variable domain (outside the CDR3, taken from reference TRBV2 and TRBJ1-5): EPEVTQTPSHQVTQMGQEVILRCVPISNHLYFYWYRQILGQKVEFLVSFYNNEISEKSEIFDDQFSVERPDGSNFTLKIRSTKLEDSAMYFCASRLDRGPNQPQHFGDGTRLSIL.